The 31 T cell receptor beta chains below come from one sample, sequenced in a study of CD8 T cells in Susac syndrome. Random hexamers were used to reverse transcribe about 0.45 to 1 ug of RNA. TCRdb ran MiXCR on the immunoSEQ multiplex PCR reads and lists one entry per CDR3 protein. The data hold 160,000 or so distinct CDR3 sequences, with approximately 94% observed a single time. The sequenced sample consisted of CD4+ T cells from PBMCs. The receptors here all came from a human donor with Susac syndrome.

V gene TRBV2 combines with J gene TRBJ2-3; 10 bases align to TRBD2. The V segment lost 8 bases and the J segment 2 bases; nucleotides outside the gene matches: 10. Germline V gene data show CDR1 as SNHLY and CDR2 as FYNNEI. The CDR3 totals 16 residues. In DNA, the CDR3 is TGTGCCAGCCAGCCTCAACTAGCGGGGTACACAGATACGCAGTATTTT. Its protein is CASQPQLAGYTDTQYF. The full variable domain, with the rest looked up from reference TRBV2 and TRBJ2-3, is EPEVTQTPSHQVTQMGQEVILRCVPISNHLYFYWYRQILGQKVEFLVSFYNNEISEKSEIFDDQFSVERPDGSNFTLKIRSTKLEDSAMYFCASQPQLAGYTDTQYFGPGTRLTVL.

V usage is TRBV20-1 and J usage is TRBJ1-2; maybe TRBD1 (5 bases). Germline CDR1 reads DFQATT; CDR2 reads SNEGSKA (reference sequence). The CDR3 spans 12 residues. V lost 5 bases to trimming and J lost 4 bases, with 11 bases between them. The CDR3 nucleotides read TGCAGTGCTGAGCAGGGTCGCTATGGCTACACCTTC. Protein product: CSAEQGRYGYTF.

This clonotype was observed once. The chain recombines TRBV24-1 with TRBJ2-1; D is uncertain. The CDR3 runs to 14 residues. The V gene lost 4 bases and the J gene lost 2 bases, with 8 bases spanning the gap. Germline loops: CDR1 KGHDR, CDR2 SFDVKD. The CDR3 region has the DNA TGTGCCACCAGTGACGGGTGGGCCTACAATGAGCAGTTCTTC. This translates into CATSDGWAYNEQFF.

The J gene is TRBJ2-7, the V gene TRBV27; TRBD1 is a possible D gene (6 bases). Germline V gives CDR1 MNHEY, CDR2 SMNVEV (reference sequence). The V end was cut by 4 bases, the J end by 1 base, with 11 bases between. The CDR3 is 14 residues long. CDR3 bases: TGTGCCAGCAGTTCCACGACAGGTTCCTACGAGCAGTACTTC. Its protein product is CASSSTTGSYEQYF.

This clonotype was picked up one time. The V gene is TRBV9, the J gene TRBJ2-6; 12 bases map to TRBD2. The CDR3 spans 17 residues. V dropped 0 bases and J dropped 2; count of bases not matched to a gene: 0. Germline lookup yields CDR1 SGDLS and CDR2 YYNGEE. This CDR3 reads CASSVGLAGAGANVLTF. The CDR3 DNA reads as TGTGCCAGCAGCGTAGGACTAGCGGGGGCTGGGGCCAACGTCCTGACTTTC.

The J gene is TRBJ2-5, the V gene TRBV3-1; 8 nucleotides line up with TRBD2. Germline lookup yields CDR1 LGHDT and CDR2 YNNKEL (reference sequence). CDR3 length equals 15 residues. V lost 10 bases, J lost 5 bases, and 15 bases stayed unmatched. CDR3 protein: CATSKWSGGEETQYF. The CDR3 coding sequence is TGTGCCACCTCAAAGTGGAGCGGGGGAGAGGAGACCCAGTACTTC.

As DNA, the CDR3 is TGCAGTGCTGTTGGACTAGCCTACAATGAGCAGTTCTTC. This sequence encodes CSAVGLAYNEQFF. The chain carries TRBV20-1 and TRBJ2-1, with 7 nucleotides matching TRBD2. Looked up from germline, CDR1 is DFQATT and CDR2 is SNEGSKA (reference sequence). V dropped 5 bases and J dropped 2; count of bases not matched to a gene: 3. The CDR3 is made up of 13 amino acids.

About this clonotype: The junction departs from germline at one end; a sequencing error may be responsible. The rearrangement joins TRBV30 to TRBJ1-2; 7 positions match TRBD1. CDR1 is GTSNPN, CDR2 SVGIG, per germline (reference sequence). This CDR3 has 13 amino acids. This CDR3 is CAWIPSPGGQPLF. As DNA, the CDR3 is TGTGCCTGGATCCCCTCCCCCGGGGGACAGCCTCTCTTC. The variable domain in full, completed from reference TRBV30 and TRBJ1-2, reads SQTIHQWPATLVQPVGSPLSLECTVEGTSNPNLYWYRQAAGRGLQLLFYSVGIGQISSEVPQNLSASRPQDRQFILSSKKLLLSDSGFYLCAWIPSPGGQPLFGSGTRLTVV.

The V and J genes are TRBV3-1 and TRBJ2-3; 13 nucleotides align to TRBD2. CDR3 length: 17 residues. Germline loops: CDR1 LGHDT, CDR2 YNNKEL (reference sequence). With V trimmed by 1 base and J by 1 base, 2 bases remained unmatched. CDR3 DNA: TGTGCCAGCAGCCAAGGACTAGCGGGGGGCGGCACAGATACGCAGTATTTT. Its protein is CASSQGLAGGGTDTQYF.

In nucleotides, the CDR3 is TGTGCCAGTAGTATAAATAGGGGACACTCCTACGAGCAGTACTTC. Its translation is CASSINRGHSYEQYF. The rearrangement links TRBV19 to TRBJ2-7; D is perhaps TRBD1 (6 bases). The germline CDR1 and CDR2 sequences are LNHDA and SQIVND (reference sequence). The V gene lost 2 bases and the J gene lost 0 bases, with 11 bases spanning the gap. This CDR3 has 15 residues.

V usage is TRBV3-1 and J usage is TRBJ1-1; D is undetermined. The CDR3 is 12 amino acids. Germline loops: CDR1 LGHDT, CDR2 YNNKEL (reference sequence). Trimming took 3 bases from V and 8 from J, leaving 10 bases between them. The CDR3 region is CASSQLGQEAFF. For the CDR3, the DNA is TGTGCCAGCAGCCAGTTGGGCCAAGAAGCTTTCTTT.

This clonotype was found once. The DNA for the CDR3 is TGCGCCAGCAGCTTGGCCGGGACCCATGATAACATTCAGTACTTC. This translates into CASSLAGTHDNIQYF. The chain links TRBV5-1 to TRBJ2-4; D may match TRBD1 or TRBD2 (5 bases each). This CDR3 spans 15 amino acids. Germline assignment: CDR1 SGHRS and CDR2 YFSETQ. The V end was cut by 0 bases, the J end by 7 bases, with 14 bases between.

The rearrangement uses TRBV12-5 and TRBJ1-3; D is undetermined. The V end was cut by 2 bases, the J end by 4 bases, with 6 bases between. Germline V gene lookup returns CDR1 LGHNT and CDR2 FRNRAP. The CDR3 covers 13 residues. CDR3 bases: TGTGCTAGTGGTTTGACCCAGGGAAACACCATATATTTT. Amino acid sequence: CASGLTQGNTIYF.

The chain employs TRBV4-1 and TRBJ1-6; 9 bases fit TRBD1. The CDR3 consists of 17 residues. J was trimmed by 4 bases and V by 0 bases; bases with no gene match: 4. CDR1 MGHRA and CDR2 YSYEKL come from the germline V gene. CDR3 region: CASSQDLGTGYNSPLHF. The DNA of the CDR3 is TGCGCCAGCAGCCAAGATCTAGGGACAGGGTATAATTCACCCCTCCACTTT.

The rearrangement links TRBV20-1 to TRBJ1-1, with 12 bases matching TRBD1. CDR3 length: 13 residues. Trimming removed 3 bases from V and 11 bases from J; junction bases left unmatched: 7. Germline V CDR1 and CDR2: DFQATT, SNEGSKA (reference sequence). CDR3 sequence (DNA): TGCAGTGCTAGGGATGGGACAGGGGGCAGCGCTTTCTTT. Encoded protein: CSARDGTGGSAFF.

The genes are TRBV15 and TRBJ2-1; possible D gene TRBD2, 6 bases. Per the germline V gene, CDR1 is LNHNV and CDR2 is YYDKDF (reference sequence). Deletions cut 0 bases from V and 4 bases from J, with 19 bases between. The CDR3 consists of 18 residues. CDR3 region: CATSRETGGGTLYNEQFF. Written as DNA, the CDR3 is TGTGCCACCAGCAGAGAGACGGGTGGGGGGACCCTATACAATGAGCAGTTCTTC. The full variable domain, its missing parts supplied by reference TRBV15 and TRBJ2-1, is DAMVIQNPRYQVTQFGKPVTLSCSQTLNHNVMYWYQQKSSQAPKLLFHYYDKDFNNEADTPDNFQSRRPNTSFCFLDIRSPGLGDTAMYLCATSRETGGGTLYNEQFFGPGTRLTVL.

The DNA for the CDR3 is TGCAGCGTCCAGGGCAGCTCTGGGGCCAACGTCCTGACTTTC. This translates into CSVQGSSGANVLTF. J is TRBJ2-6 and V is TRBV29-1, with D perhaps matching TRBD1 (5 bases). The CDR3 is 14 amino acids. V was clipped by 6 bases and J by 0 bases, with 9 bases between them. Per the germline V gene, CDR1 is SQVTM and CDR2 is ANQGSEA.

As DNA, the CDR3 is TGTGCCAGCAGTCCTCGACTAGCGGGGTTAGATACGCAGTATTTT. Its translation: CASSPRLAGLDTQYF. The chain uses TRBV27 and TRBJ2-3; the match to TRBD2 covers 11 bases. V shed 5 bases, J shed 5 bases, and the junction held 6 bases outside the gene matches. The CDR3 runs 15 residues. Germline V gene sequence: CDR1 MNHEY, CDR2 SMNVEV (reference sequence).

V usage is TRBV4-2 and J usage is TRBJ2-3; D unclear. Germline V CDR1 and CDR2: LGHNA, YNFKEQ. Trimming stripped 1 base from V and 6 bases from J, with 11 bases between. The CDR3 sequence is 14 residues long. CDR3 protein: CASSQGTLEDTQYF. CDR3 nucleotide sequence: TGTGCCAGCAGCCAAGGTACCCTAGAGGATACGCAGTATTTT.

The rearrangement links TRBV4-1 to TRBJ2-7; D is undetermined. The CDR3 is 17 amino acids. The germline V gene has CDR1 MGHRA and CDR2 YSYEKL. Trimming removed 1 base at V and 2 bases at J, with 18 bases between. The CDR3 here is CASSQASGQLDPYEQYF. The DNA for the CDR3 is TGCGCCAGCAGCCAAGCCTCCGGGCAGCTAGACCCCTACGAGCAGTACTTC.

The rearrangement links TRBV20-1 to TRBJ2-4; 7 bases align to TRBD2. Unmatched junction bases numbered 10, after V lost 5 bases and J lost 0 bases. This CDR3 has 16 amino acids. Germline V gene data show CDR1 as DFQATT and CDR2 as SNEGSKA (reference sequence). CDR3 DNA: TGCAGTGCTCCGACTAGCTCGATAGTAGCCAAAAACATTCAGTACTTC. Its translation is CSAPTSSIVAKNIQYF.

The chain joins TRBV2 to TRBJ1-2, with D possibly being TRBD1 (6 bases). Trimming took off 0 bases at V and 6 bases at J, with 17 bases between the two ends. Looked up from germline, CDR1 is SNHLY and CDR2 is FYNNEI. The CDR3 sequence is 16 residues long. Written as DNA, the CDR3 is TGTGCCAGCAGTGAAGCGTCGAGGGGGGAGTTTCATGGCTACACCTTC. Encoded protein: CASSEASRGEFHGYTF.

The rearrangement uses TRBV11-2 and TRBJ2-7, with 10 bases lining up with TRBD1. The CDR3 consists of 15 residues. The V and J ends lost 5 bases and 3 bases, in that order; junction bases with no gene match: 7. The germline V gene has CDR1 SGHAT and CDR2 FQNNGV. This CDR3 reads CASSLTTGGNYEQYF. In nucleotides, the CDR3 is TGTGCCAGCAGCCTAACGACAGGGGGCAACTACGAGCAGTACTTC.

The J gene is TRBJ2-3, the V gene TRBV20-1; a possible D gene is TRBD2 (6 bases). The CDR3 sequence is 15 residues long. CDR1 is DFQATT and CDR2 is SNEGSKA in the germline V gene (reference sequence). The V and J ends lost 0 bases and 3 bases respectively, with 13 bases between them. CDR3 amino acids: CSARDHRGNTDTQYF. In nucleotides, the CDR3 is TGCAGTGCTAGAGATCACCGGGGGAATACAGATACGCAGTATTTT.

CDR3: CASSSTGGAGTDTQYF. The DNA of the CDR3 is TGTGCCAGCAGTTCGACAGGGGGAGCCGGGACAGATACGCAGTATTTT. The V call is TRBV3-1, the J call TRBJ2-3; TRBD1 matches at 9 bases. The germline V gene has CDR1 LGHDT and CDR2 YNNKEL (reference sequence). The CDR3 contains 16 residues. With 6 bases clipped from V and 3 bases from J, the junction kept 10 bases outside the gene matches.

This sequence joins TRBV20-1 and TRBJ2-7; 8 bases line up with TRBD2. Germline V gives CDR1 DFQATT, CDR2 SNEGSKA (reference sequence). With 7 bases clipped from V and 3 bases from J, the junction kept 14 bases outside the gene matches. The CDR3 has 15 amino acids. The DNA of the CDR3 is TGCAGTGTAACAAAGGCGGCGGGGGGATACTACGAGCAGTACTTC. This sequence encodes CSVTKAAGGYYEQYF.

The rearrangement links TRBV29-1 to TRBJ2-3; D ambiguous. This CDR3 spans 14 amino acids. With 4 bases removed from V and 2 bases from J, the gap between germline ends came to 13 bases. Germline V CDR1 and CDR2: SQVTM, ANQGSEA. Here the CDR3 reads CSVVKAGNTDTQYF. The CDR3 DNA reads as TGCAGCGTTGTAAAGGCTGGCAACACAGATACGCAGTATTTT.

The CDR3 DNA sequence: TGCAGTGCTATTCAGGGGGCCTACGAGCAGTACTTC. Its translation is CSAIQGAYEQYF. The chain links TRBV20-1 to TRBJ2-7, with 7 positions matching TRBD1. V was pared by 4 bases and J by 2 bases, with 2 bases of the junction left unmatched. Germline CDR1 is DFQATT and CDR2 is SNEGSKA (reference sequence). The CDR3 has 12 residues.

J is TRBJ2-1 and V is TRBV14, with D perhaps matching TRBD2 (5 bases). CDR3 length equals 17 residues. Germline-derived CDR1 and CDR2 are SGHDN and FVKESK. V was shortened by 0 bases and J by 1 base, with 13 bases between the two germline ends. This CDR3 is CASSQDLGAVSYNEQFF. The CDR3 nucleotides read TGTGCCAGCAGCCAAGATCTGGGAGCGGTGTCCTACAATGAGCAGTTCTTC. Together with reference TRBV14 and TRBJ2-1, the CDR3 gives the full variable domain: EAGVTQFPSHSVIEKGQTVTLRCDPISGHDNLYWYRRVMGKEIKFLLHFVKESKQDESGMPNNRFLAERTGGTYSTLKVQPAELEDSGVYFCASSQDLGAVSYNEQFFGPGTRLTVL.

CDR3 DNA: TGTGCCAGCAGCCTCTGGGACAGGGAAGACGAGCAGTACTTC. Encoded protein: CASSLWDREDEQYF. This sequence joins TRBV7-9 and TRBJ2-7, with 9 bases that match TRBD1. V shed 5 bases, J shed 5 bases, and the junction held 7 bases outside the gene matches. The germline gives CDR1 SEHNR, CDR2 FQNEAQ (reference sequence). CDR3 length equals 14 residues.

The chain uses TRBV5-5 and TRBJ2-1, with TRBD1 as a possible D gene (6 bases). V shed 0 bases and J shed 4 bases, with 23 bases lying between them. The CDR3 length is 19 residues. CDR1 SGHKS and CDR2 YYEKEE come from the germline V gene (reference sequence). The DNA for the CDR3 is TGTGCCAGCAGCTTGGCCGACGGGACAATACCCTTATCTTACAATGAGCAGTTCTTC. The encoded protein is CASSLADGTIPLSYNEQFF.